What follows is one T cell receptor (beta chain) and its context. This entry comes from a study of blood T cell repertoires in COVID-19. Libraries were prepared by immunoSEQ multiplex PCR; TCRdb keeps only in-frame clonotypes and omits some of them. Of 200,000 to 250,000 clones listed, 85% to 90% were seen once; the top ten hold about 2.5%. Trimming pared 5 bases from V and 4 bases from J, leaving 12 bases between. CDR3 length equals 13 residues. CDR1 and CDR2 from the germline V gene are SGHNT and YENEEA. This chain joins TRBV11-3 and TRBJ2-7; no clear D. Sequenced material: peripheral blood. The TCR originated in a man aged 25-40 years with COVID-19, enrolled during active disease. The CDR3 DNA sequence: TGTGCCAGCAGCCCCAAGCCGGGTTACGAGCAGTACTTC. Its translation: CASSPKPGYEQYF.